This is a list of T cell receptor beta chains from one sample in a study of shared clonotypes between healthy human individuals. This table comes from immunoSEQ multiplex PCR, and its TCRdb copy is limited to in-frame clones, with some not included. Found here are a few million clones, approximately 93% of them singletons; the top ten hold under 0.45%. Material: naive CD4+ T cells from PBMCs. These receptors were collected from a man aged 18 to 30 in good health. Some clones in this sample may be carry-over from other donors' samples. CDR3s include the opening cysteine and the closing phenylalanine or tryptophan. D genes are given only for firm matches. The size of a clone is reported for some rows only, either as once, few or many, or as a class for expanded clones.

abundance: NA; j_gene: TRBJ1-1; v_gene: TRBV14; d_gene: NA; CDR3aa: CASSPQGLSAFF; CDR3nt: TGTGCCAGCAGCCCCCAGGGGCTTTCAGCTTTCTTT
abundance: NA; j_gene: TRBJ2-5; v_gene: TRBV6-6; d_gene: NA; CDR3aa: CAHGDQPLETQYF; CDR3nt: TGTGCCCATGGCGACCAGCCTTTAGAGACCCAGTACTTC
abundance: NA; j_gene: TRBJ2-7; v_gene: TRBV29-1; d_gene: NA; CDR3aa: CSVDSGTGFREQYF; CDR3nt: TGCAGCGTAGACTCCGGAACAGGGTTCCGCGAGCAGTACTTC
abundance: NA; j_gene: TRBJ2-3; v_gene: TRBV6-1; d_gene: NA; CDR3aa: CASSKHGSNTQYF; CDR3nt: TGTGCCAGCAGTAAACACGGGTCCAATACGCAGTATTTT
abundance: NA; j_gene: TRBJ2-3; v_gene: TRBV6-6; d_gene: NA; CDR3aa: CASSYDSGSTDTQYF; CDR3nt: TGTGCCAGCAGTTACGACTCAGGGTCCACAGATACGCAGTATTTT
abundance: NA; j_gene: TRBJ2-3; v_gene: TRBV11-3; d_gene: NA; CDR3aa: CASSLAYRGPSTDTQYF; CDR3nt: TGTGCCAGCAGCTTAGCCTACCGGGGACCTAGCACAGATACGCAGTATTTT
abundance: NA; j_gene: TRBJ2-3; v_gene: TRBV18; d_gene: TRBD2; CDR3aa: CASSLRTTSGASTDTQYF; CDR3nt: TGTGCCAGCTCACTACGAACGACTAGCGGTGCTAGCACAGATACGCAGTATTTT
abundance: NA; j_gene: TRBJ2-7; v_gene: TRBV11-2; d_gene: TRBD2; CDR3aa: CASSSLAGGPDEQYF; CDR3nt: TGTGCCAGCAGCTCCCTAGCGGGAGGGCCCGACGAGCAGTACTTC
abundance: NA; j_gene: TRBJ2-2; v_gene: TRBV28; d_gene: TRBD1; CDR3aa: CASSTTGGSTGELFF; CDR3nt: TGTGCCAGCAGTACGACAGGGGGGTCCACCGGGGAGCTGTTTTTT
abundance: NA; j_gene: TRBJ2-3; v_gene: TRBV11-3; d_gene: TRBD1; CDR3aa: CASSQTGAADTQYF; CDR3nt: TGTGCCAGCAGCCAGACAGGGGCGGCAGATACGCAGTATTTT
abundance: NA; j_gene: TRBJ2-2; v_gene: TRBV4-2; d_gene: NA; CDR3aa: CASSQDGMGELFF; CDR3nt: TGTGCCAGCAGCCAAGATGGAATGGGGGAGCTGTTTTTT
abundance: NA; j_gene: TRBJ1-5; v_gene: TRBV28; d_gene: NA; CDR3aa: CASLGGRQPQHF; CDR3nt: TGTGCCAGCCTAGGGGGGCGTCAGCCCCAGCATTTT
abundance: NA; j_gene: TRBJ1-1; v_gene: TRBV9; d_gene: NA; CDR3aa: CASSAGGQIMNTEAFF; CDR3nt: TGTGCCAGCAGCGCGGGGGGCCAGATTATGAACACTGAAGCTTTCTTT
abundance: NA; j_gene: TRBJ2-5; v_gene: TRBV9; d_gene: NA; CDR3aa: CASSVAPLGGQETQYF; CDR3nt: TGTGCCAGCAGCGTAGCACCACTTGGCGGCCAAGAGACCCAGTACTTC
abundance: NA; j_gene: TRBJ1-5; v_gene: TRBV12-5; d_gene: NA; CDR3aa: CASAEGVGPSNQPQHF; CDR3nt: TGTGCTAGTGCAGAGGGTGTGGGGCCTAGCAATCAGCCCCAGCATTTT
abundance: NA; j_gene: TRBJ2-7; v_gene: TRBV7-2; d_gene: TRBD2; CDR3aa: CASSLGRGGPTEQYF; CDR3nt: TGTGCCAGCAGCTTAGGTCGGGGGGGACCGACCGAGCAGTACTTC
abundance: NA; j_gene: TRBJ1-2; v_gene: TRBV7-2; d_gene: NA; CDR3aa: CASSSSGTLANYGYTF; CDR3nt: TGTGCCAGCAGCTCCTCCGGGACCCTTGCTAACTATGGCTACACCTTC
abundance: NA; j_gene: TRBJ2-5; v_gene: TRBV5-1; d_gene: TRBD2; CDR3aa: CASSQSLAGGPVETQYF; CDR3nt: TGCGCCAGCAGCCAATCTCTAGCGGGAGGGCCGGTGGAGACCCAGTACTTC
abundance: NA; j_gene: TRBJ2-2; v_gene: TRBV10-3; d_gene: TRBD2; CDR3aa: CAISDSQRESGELFF; CDR3nt: TGTGCCATCAGTGATTCGCAGCGGGAGAGCGGGGAGCTGTTTTTT
abundance: NA; j_gene: TRBJ1-1; v_gene: TRBV11-2; d_gene: NA; CDR3aa: CASSLAGPGEAFF; CDR3nt: TGTGCCAGCAGCTTGGCAGGGCCGGGGGAAGCTTTCTTT
abundance: NA; j_gene: TRBJ2-7; v_gene: TRBV27; d_gene: NA; CDR3aa: CASSPLGVSYEQYF; CDR3nt: TGTGCCAGCAGTCCGCTCGGTGTTTCTTACGAGCAGTACTTC
abundance: once; j_gene: TRBJ1-1; v_gene: TRBV28; d_gene: NA; CDR3aa: CASNLRRATEAFF; CDR3nt: TGTGCCAGCAACCTAAGGCGGGCCACTGAAGCTTTCTTT
abundance: NA; j_gene: TRBJ2-5; v_gene: TRBV2; d_gene: TRBD2; CDR3aa: CASRQTSGVQETQYF; CDR3nt: TGTGCCAGCAGGCAAACTAGCGGGGTACAAGAGACCCAGTACTTC
abundance: few; j_gene: TRBJ1-2; v_gene: TRBV6-4; d_gene: NA; CDR3aa: CASSARLGASYGYTF; CDR3nt: TGTGCCAGCAGTGCGAGGTTGGGGGCGAGCTATGGCTACACCTTC